These T cell receptor beta chains were read from a single sample in a study of cytomegalovirus exposure and HLA in healthy donors. Repertoires were generated with immunoSEQ multiplex PCR, while TCRdb's copy carries only in-frame clones and drops some. This sample carries over 150,000 clones, 80% of them seen once, and the ten largest clones take roughly 2%. Sequencing was performed on PBMCs. The source of these receptors is a human donor in good health. Each CDR3 is given with its conserved first and last residue. The D gene is left open where the match is weak. A clone size is listed for some rows: how often the clone was seen (once, few, many), or a class if it is expanded.

J gene	CDR3 length	D gene	clone size	V gene	CDR3 DNA	CDR3 protein
TRBJ2-2	11	-	-	TRBV2	TGTGCCAGCAGCCTAGTAGGGGAGCTGTTTTTT	CASSLVGELFF
TRBJ1-5	15	-	-	TRBV7-2	TGTGCCAGCAGCCCCTGGGGGGGGGAGGCTCAGCCCCAGCATTTT	CASSPWGGEAQPQHF
TRBJ2-5	14	TRBD1	-	TRBV10-3	TGTGCCATCCAACGACAGGGGGGTCGAGAGACCCAGTACTTC	CAIQRQGGRETQYF
TRBJ1-5	14	-	-	TRBV4-3	TGCGCCAGCAGCCAAGAATCGGTGAATCAGCCCCAGCATTTT	CASSQESVNQPQHF
TRBJ2-2	16	TRBD1	-	TRBV27	TGTGCCAGCGGGGGGGCAAGGACAGGGGGGACCGGGGAGCTGTTTTTT	CASGGARTGGTGELFF
TRBJ1-2	15	TRBD1	-	TRBV11-3	TGTGCCAGCAGCCCTACAGGGGGATCTAACTATGGCTACACCTTC	CASSPTGGSNYGYTF
TRBJ2-3	16	-	once	TRBV5-1	TGCGCCAGCAGCTTTTCTATCGGGACTAGCACAGATACGCAGTATTTT	CASSFSIGTSTDTQYF
TRBJ2-3	16	TRBD2	-	TRBV7-2	TGTGCCAGCAGCGGGGGGGGACTAGTCAGGGCAGATACGCAGTATTTT	CASSGGGLVRADTQYF
TRBJ2-5	13	-	-	TRBV5-6	TGTGCCAGCAGCCCCGACAGCGAGGAGACCCAGTACTTC	CASSPDSEETQYF
TRBJ2-1	14	-	-	TRBV6-1	TGTGCCAGCACCGGCCCCCGGGGTTACAATGAGCAGTTCTTC	CASTGPRGYNEQFF